This is a list of T cell receptor beta chains from one sample in a study of blood T cell repertoires in COVID-19. Clones were read by immunoSEQ multiplex PCR, and TCRdb kept only the in-frame ones, dropping some. The sample lists approximately 400,000 clones, 88% seen once, with about 1.2% in the top ten. Sequences were obtained from PBMCs or T cells enriched from blood (not recorded which). All receptors come from a woman younger than 35 who had recovered from COVID-19. CDR3s include the opening cysteine and the closing phenylalanine or tryptophan. A D gene is named only where the DNA matches it firmly. Size is stated for part of the rows, as once, few or many counts, or as a class when the clone is expanded.

v_gene,j_gene,d_gene,len,abundance,CDR3nt,CDR3aa
TRBV4-2,TRBJ1-5,-,15,-,TGTGCCAGCAGCCAAGACGGAGGGTCGAATCAGCCCCAGCATTTT,CASSQDGGSNQPQHF
TRBV5-1,TRBJ1-1,TRBD1,12,once,TGCGCCAGCAGACAGGGGGCCGCTGAAGCTTTCTTT,CASRQGAAEAFF
TRBV28,TRBJ1-1,-,16,-,TGTGCCAGCAGTTTAATTGGGGGGAGTATGAACACTGAAGCTTTCTTT,CASSLIGGSMNTEAFF
TRBV28,TRBJ1-1,TRBD1,14,-,TGTGCCAGCTCGAGACAGGGATCGAACACTGAAGCTTTCTTT,CASSRQGSNTEAFF
TRBV6-5,TRBJ2-5,-,14,-,TGTGCCAGCAGTATTACAACAGTAGAAGAGACCCAGTACTTC,CASSITTVEETQYF
TRBV19,TRBJ2-3,-,11,once,TGTGCCAGCCGGCTCTCCGGGAGGCAGTATTTT,CASRLSGRQYF
TRBV3-1/TRBV3-2,TRBJ1-4,-,15,-,TGTGCCAGCAGCCAAGCCACAGGGTTTAATGAAAAACTGTTTTTT,CASSQATGFNEKLFF
TRBV11-1,TRBJ1-2,TRBD1,16,-,TGTGCCAGCAGCCCATCACAGGGGGGAAGGACCTATGGCTACACCTTC,CASSPSQGGRTYGYTF
TRBV12-3/TRBV12-4,TRBJ2-5,-,12,-,TGTGCCAGCAGTCGGACAGAGAAGACCCAGTACTTC,CASSRTEKTQYF
TRBV10-3,TRBJ1-2,-,12,once,TGTGCCATCGTCGACGGGAAGGATGGCTACACCTTC,CAIVDGKDGYTF
TRBV6-1,TRBJ1-6,TRBD1,17,-,TGTGCCAGCAGTGAAGCGCACATGGGACAGGGCCGTCGGGCCCTCCACTTT,CASSEAHMGQGRRALHF
TRBV6-6,TRBJ1-4,TRBD1,16,-,TGTGCCAGCAGTTACACCCGGACAGGGGAAGGTGAAAAACTGTTTTTT,CASSYTRTGEGEKLFF
TRBV19,TRBJ1-2,-,12,-,TGTGCCAGTAGTCGCCAGCGCTATGGCTACACCTTC,CASSRQRYGYTF
TRBV30,TRBJ1-3,-,14,-,TGTGCCTGGAGTGTCAAGGGGTTAGGAAACACCATATATTTT,CAWSVKGLGNTIYF
TRBV2,TRBJ1-6,TRBD1,14,-,TGTGCCAGCAGTGAGGGGACAGGGGATTCACCCCTCCACTTT,CASSEGTGDSPLHF
TRBV14,TRBJ2-7,-,15,once,TGTGCCAGCAGCCAAGGGCCGATACTACCCTACGAGCAGTACTTC,CASSQGPILPYEQYF
TRBV24-1,TRBJ2-2,-,13,-,TGTGCCACCAGTGCTAGGTTCCCCGGGGAGCTGTTTTTT,CATSARFPGELFF
TRBV19,TRBJ1-5,TRBD1,15,-,TGTGCCAGTAGTCTCCAGACAGGGAGCAATCAGCCCCAGCATTTT,CASSLQTGSNQPQHF
TRBV7-9,TRBJ1-2,TRBD1,16,-,TGTGCCAGCAGCTTAAAGCATCCGGGACAGGAGGATGGCTACACCTTC,CASSLKHPGQEDGYTF
TRBV11-2,TRBJ1-4,-,14,-,TGTGCCAGCAGCGCCCGGGGGGCTGGTGAAAAACTGTTTTTT,CASSARGAGEKLFF
TRBV10-2,TRBJ1-2,TRBD1,15,-,TGCGCCAGCAGAGGACAGGGAGGGCTTAGCTATGGCTACACCTTC,CASRGQGGLSYGYTF
TRBV4-1,TRBJ1-5,-,13,-,TGCGCCAGCAGCCAGGGCAGCAATCAGCCCCAGCATTTT,CASSQGSNQPQHF